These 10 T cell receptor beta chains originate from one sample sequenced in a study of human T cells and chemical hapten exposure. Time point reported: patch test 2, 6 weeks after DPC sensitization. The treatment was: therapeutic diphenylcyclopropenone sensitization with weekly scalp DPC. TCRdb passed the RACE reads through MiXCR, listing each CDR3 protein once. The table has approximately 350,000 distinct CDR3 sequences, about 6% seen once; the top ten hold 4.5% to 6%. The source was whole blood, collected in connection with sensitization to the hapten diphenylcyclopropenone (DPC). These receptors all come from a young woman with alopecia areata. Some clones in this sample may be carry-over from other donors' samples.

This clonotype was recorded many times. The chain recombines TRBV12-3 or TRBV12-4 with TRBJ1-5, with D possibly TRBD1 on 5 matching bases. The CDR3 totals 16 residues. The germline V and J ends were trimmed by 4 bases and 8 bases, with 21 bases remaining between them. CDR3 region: CASSSSGSKGSKPQHF. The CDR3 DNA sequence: TGTGCCAGCAGTTCCTCCGGGTCTAAGGGGTCGAAGCCCCAGCATTTT.

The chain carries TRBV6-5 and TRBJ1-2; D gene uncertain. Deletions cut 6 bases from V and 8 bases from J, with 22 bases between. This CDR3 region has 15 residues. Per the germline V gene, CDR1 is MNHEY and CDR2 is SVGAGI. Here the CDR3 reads CASRSRTLRASGYTF. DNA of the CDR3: TGTGCCAGCAGGTCCCGCACCCTTCGGGCCAGCGGCTACACCTTC.

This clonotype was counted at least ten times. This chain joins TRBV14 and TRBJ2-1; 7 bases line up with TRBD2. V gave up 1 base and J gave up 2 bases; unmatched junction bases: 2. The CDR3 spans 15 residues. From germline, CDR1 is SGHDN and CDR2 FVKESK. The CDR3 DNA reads TGTGCCAGCAGCCAAGTGGCGGGGGCCTACAATGAGCAGTTCTTC. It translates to CASSQVAGAYNEQFF.

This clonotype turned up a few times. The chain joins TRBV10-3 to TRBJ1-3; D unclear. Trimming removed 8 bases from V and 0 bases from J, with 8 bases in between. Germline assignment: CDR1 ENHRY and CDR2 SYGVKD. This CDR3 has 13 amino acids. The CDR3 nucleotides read TGTGCCATCCTCGGAGACTCTGGAAACACCATATATTTT. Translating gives CAILGDSGNTIYF.

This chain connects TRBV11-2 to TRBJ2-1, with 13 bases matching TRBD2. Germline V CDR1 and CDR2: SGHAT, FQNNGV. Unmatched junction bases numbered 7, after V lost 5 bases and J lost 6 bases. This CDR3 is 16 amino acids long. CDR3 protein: CASSLRGLAGVNEQFF. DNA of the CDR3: TGTGCCAGCAGCCTACGTGGACTAGCGGGGGTCAATGAGCAGTTCTTC. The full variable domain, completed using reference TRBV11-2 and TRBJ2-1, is EAGVAQSPRYKIIEKRQSVAFWCNPISGHATLYWYQQILGQGPKLLIQFQNNGVVDDSQLPKDRFSAERLKGVDSTLKIQPAKLEDSAVYLCASSLRGLAGVNEQFFGPGTRLTVL.

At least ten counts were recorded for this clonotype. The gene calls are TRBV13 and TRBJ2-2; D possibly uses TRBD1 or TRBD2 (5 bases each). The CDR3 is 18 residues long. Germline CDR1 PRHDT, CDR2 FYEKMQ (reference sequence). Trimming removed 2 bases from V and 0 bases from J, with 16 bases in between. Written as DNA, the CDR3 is TGTGCCAGCAGCTTATTAGGGACGTTCCTATCGAACACCGGGGAGCTGTTTTTT. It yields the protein CASSLLGTFLSNTGELFF.

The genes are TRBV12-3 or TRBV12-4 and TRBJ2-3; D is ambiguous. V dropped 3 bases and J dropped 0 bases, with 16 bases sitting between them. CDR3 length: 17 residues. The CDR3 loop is CASSFGSWLKSTDTQYF. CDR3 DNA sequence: TGTGCCAGCAGTTTCGGGTCTTGGCTCAAAAGCACAGATACGCAGTATTTT.

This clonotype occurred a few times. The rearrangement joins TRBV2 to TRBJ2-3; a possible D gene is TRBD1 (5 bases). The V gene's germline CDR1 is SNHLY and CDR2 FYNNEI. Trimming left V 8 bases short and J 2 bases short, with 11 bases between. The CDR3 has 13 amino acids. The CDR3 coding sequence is TGTGCCAGCCAAGACAGTAACACAGATACGCAGTATTTT. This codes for CASQDSNTDTQYF.

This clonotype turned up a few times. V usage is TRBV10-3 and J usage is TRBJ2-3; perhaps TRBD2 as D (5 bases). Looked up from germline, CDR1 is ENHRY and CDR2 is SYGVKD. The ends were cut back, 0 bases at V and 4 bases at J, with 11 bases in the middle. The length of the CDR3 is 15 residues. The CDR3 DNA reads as TGTGCCATCAGTGAGTCGGGAGCGCGGCCAGATACGCAGTATTTT. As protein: CAISESGARPDTQYF.

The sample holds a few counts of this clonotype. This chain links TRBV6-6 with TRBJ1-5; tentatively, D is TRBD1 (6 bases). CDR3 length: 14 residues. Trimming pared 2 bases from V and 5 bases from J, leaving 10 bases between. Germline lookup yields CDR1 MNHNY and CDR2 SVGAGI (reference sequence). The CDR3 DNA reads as TGTGCCAGCAGTTACCCACAGGGTTATCAGCCCCAGCATTTT. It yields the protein CASSYPQGYQPQHF.